This is a list of T cell receptor beta chains from one sample in a study of OX40 agonist ivuxolimab in advanced cancers. Libraries were prepared by immunoSEQ multiplex PCR; TCRdb keeps only in-frame clonotypes and omits some of them. This table has approximately 25,000 clones, approximately 91% appearing once. The sequences come from CD4+ or CD8+ T cells sorted from blood, collected in a trial of the OX40 agonist ivuxolimab. The receptors shown here come from an adult with an advanced solid tumor such as melanoma, head and neck, liver or kidney cancer. The CDR3 runs from the conserved cysteine through the conserved F or W. The D gene is left open where the match is weak. Clone size, where shown, is once, few, many, or a class for clones that have expanded.

D	V	size	J	DNA	CDR3
.	TRBV5-4	.	TRBJ2-3	TGTGCCAGCAGCTTGTACAGCACAGATACGCAGTATTTT	CASSLYSTDTQYF
TRBD1	TRBV7-8	.	TRBJ1-4	TGTGCCAGCAGCTCAAGACAGGGGGTTAATGAAAAACTGTTTTTT	CASSSRQGVNEKLFF
.	TRBV9	.	TRBJ2-3	TGTGCCAGCACCCGTGGGGGGCCTGACACAGATACGCAGTATTTT	CASTRGGPDTDTQYF
.	TRBV2	.	TRBJ1-2	TGTGCCAGCAGTATGTGTTGTTACCGTGAAACCTATGGCTACACCTTC	CASSMCCYRETYGYTF
.	TRBV19	.	TRBJ2-1	TGTGCCAGTAGTATAGGTCCGTTCGGGGAGCAGTTCTTC	CASSIGPFGEQFF
TRBD1	TRBV18	.	TRBJ2-3	TGTGCCAGCTCACCACGTCGGGACAGGGGCACAGATACGCAGTATTTT	CASSPRRDRGTDTQYF
.	TRBV9	.	TRBJ1-1	TGTGCCAGCAGCGTAGCAGATGCTCAGAAGAACACTGAAGCTTTCTTT	CASSVADAQKNTEAFF
TRBD2	TRBV9	.	TRBJ2-1	TGTGCCAGCAGCGGGAGCGGGAGAGGCGGTTTTGAGCAGTTCTTC	CASSGSGRGGFEQFF
TRBD2	TRBV7-3	.	TRBJ2-1	TGTGCCAGCAGCTTCCTAGCGGGAGGATCAAATGAGCAGTTCTTC	CASSFLAGGSNEQFF
TRBD2	TRBV11-1	.	TRBJ2-1	TGTGCCAGCAGCTTAGATGAGCGGGGGGACTACAATGAGCAGTTCTTC	CASSLDERGDYNEQFF
.	TRBV6-5	.	TRBJ2-3	TGTGCCAGCAGTTACCAAACAGGGTTAAGCACAGATACGCAGTATTTT	CASSYQTGLSTDTQYF
.	TRBV25-1	.	TRBJ1-6	TGTGCCAGCAGTGTAGGCAGTTCGTATAATTCACCCCTCCACTTT	CASSVGSSYNSPLHF
.	TRBV6-5	.	TRBJ2-7	TGTGCCAGCAGTTACGAGGCAGGGAGGCTCGCCTACGAGCAGTACTTC	CASSYEAGRLAYEQYF
.	TRBV11-3	.	TRBJ1-1	TGTGCCAGCAGCTTAGATCACACTAACACTGAAGCTTTCTTT	CASSLDHTNTEAFF
.	TRBV6-4	few	TRBJ1-2	TGTGCCAGCAGTGACATTCCCCGACACAACTATGGCTACACCTTC	CASSDIPRHNYGYTF
TRBD1	TRBV7-9	.	TRBJ1-2	TGTGCCAGCAGCTCCGGGACAGGGGATAACTATGGCTACACCTTC	CASSSGTGDNYGYTF
.	TRBV5-8	.	TRBJ1-1	TGTGCCAGCAGCTTGGGACTCAAGAACACTGAAGCTTTCTTT	CASSLGLKNTEAFF
TRBD2	TRBV9	.	TRBJ2-7	TGTGCCAGCAGCGCCGGGACTAGCGGGTTGAGCTCCTACGAGCAGTACTTC	CASSAGTSGLSSYEQYF
TRBD1	TRBV18	.	TRBJ2-7	TGTGCCAGCTCACCCGACAGGGTGAGCGAGCAGTACTTC	CASSPDRVSEQYF
.	TRBV15	once	TRBJ2-2	TGTGCCACCAGCACACAGGGCACCGGGGAGCTGTTTTTT	CATSTQGTGELFF
.	TRBV7-9	.	TRBJ2-3	TGTGCCAGCAGCCGCTGGGACGTGACAGATACGCAGTATTTT	CASSRWDVTDTQYF
.	TRBV6-1	.	TRBJ2-7	TGTGCCAGCAGTGAGCAAGGACAATCCTACGAGCAGTACTTC	CASSEQGQSYEQYF
TRBD1	TRBV7-9	.	TRBJ1-4	TGTGCCAGCAGCTTAAGTCGCGGCTCAGGGGGTGAAAAACTGTTTTTT	CASSLSRGSGGEKLFF
.	TRBV28	.	TRBJ2-1	TGTGCCAGCAGTTTTCTGTTGACCTACAATGAGCAGTTCTTC	CASSFLLTYNEQFF
.	TRBV5-1	.	TRBJ1-2	TGCGCCAGCAGCTTGGGGCAGCCGACGGATGGCTACACCTTC	CASSLGQPTDGYTF
.	TRBV28	once	TRBJ1-3	TGTGCCAGCAGTCCACCCGGAAACAGAGCGTCTGGAAACACCATATATTTT	CASSPPGNRASGNTIYF
TRBD2	TRBV9	.	TRBJ2-5	TGTGCCAGCAGCGTAGCCCCAGCGGGAGAAGAGACCCAGTACTTC	CASSVAPAGEETQYF
.	TRBV19	.	TRBJ2-1	TGTGCCAGTAGCGCAAACTCGAATGAGCAGTTCTTC	CASSANSNEQFF
.	TRBV13	.	TRBJ2-1	TGTGCCAGCAGCTTAGGCCTGGGGGATACCTACAATGAGCAGTTCTTC	CASSLGLGDTYNEQFF
.	TRBV4-3	.	TRBJ2-7	TGCGCCAGCAGCCAAGAGATAGCTGCACGCGAGCAGTACTTC	CASSQEIAAREQYF
.	TRBV20-1	once	TRBJ2-1	TGCAGTCTATTAGGAAATGAGCAGTTCTTC	CSLLGNEQFF
.	TRBV5-1	.	TRBJ1-3	TGCGCCAGCCAAGGGGCCCAGGGAAACACCATATATTTT	CASQGAQGNTIYF
.	TRBV9	.	TRBJ1-6	TGTGCCAGGACAGGTCCAATCTCCTATAATTCACCCCTCCACTTT	CARTGPISYNSPLHF
TRBD1	TRBV13	.	TRBJ2-3	TGTGCCAGCAGTCGAACTGCTCTGGACAGGGACAGGGGGACAGATACGCAGTATTTT	CASSRTALDRDRGTDTQYF
.	TRBV11-2	.	TRBJ2-7	TGTGCCAGCAGCTTTTCATCCGAGGGGTACGAGCAGTACTTC	CASSFSSEGYEQYF
TRBD2	TRBV18	.	TRBJ2-3	TGTGCCAGCTCACCAACTAGCGGCACCGCGGATACGCAGTATTTT	CASSPTSGTADTQYF
.	TRBV6-5	.	TRBJ2-2	TGTGCCAGCAGTTACTCGACAGGTTCAGGGGAGCTGTTTTTT	CASSYSTGSGELFF
TRBD2	TRBV11-2	.	TRBJ2-1	TGTGCCAGCAACCCAAGGACTAGCGCACGAAATGAGCAGTTCTTC	CASNPRTSARNEQFF
TRBD2	TRBV5-4	few	TRBJ2-7	TGTGCCAGCAGCCGGGGGGGAGGGTCCTACGAGCAGTACTTC	CASSRGGGSYEQYF
TRBD1	TRBV6-1	.	TRBJ1-3	TGTGCCAGCACCCGGGACAGGGCATCTGGAAACACCATATATTTT	CASTRDRASGNTIYF
TRBD2	TRBV7-2	.	TRBJ2-3	TGTGCCAGCAGCCTCCGACTAGCGGGGGCCAGCACAGATACGCAGTATTTT	CASSLRLAGASTDTQYF
TRBD1	TRBV7-3	.	TRBJ2-3	TGTGCCAGCAGCGCGGGACAGGGAAATACGCAGTATTTT	CASSAGQGNTQYF
.	TRBV6-5	.	TRBJ2-2	TGTGCCAGCAGTTGGGGGGGGCTGAACACCGGGGAGCTGTTTTTT	CASSWGGLNTGELFF
.	TRBV2	.	TRBJ1-3	TGTGCCAGCAGTGTAGAAAGTGGGACGAACTCTGGAAACACCATATATTTT	CASSVESGTNSGNTIYF
.	TRBV11-3	few	TRBJ2-5	TGTGCCAGCAGCGGCTCATTGGAGACCCAGTACTTC	CASSGSLETQYF
TRBD2	TRBV19	.	TRBJ2-1	TGTGCCAGTAGTTCGGGGGGGGATGAGCAGTTCTTC	CASSSGGDEQFF
TRBD2	TRBV7-2	.	TRBJ2-3	TGTGCCAGCAGCCTACTAGCGGGGGGCACAGATACGCAGTATTTT	CASSLLAGGTDTQYF
.	TRBV5-5	.	TRBJ2-7	TGTGCCAGCAGCTTCGGGGGCGTGTCATCTCGGGAGCAGTACTTC	CASSFGGVSSREQYF
.	TRBV29-1	.	TRBJ1-1	TGCAGCGTCCGGGACAACCTAAACACTGAAGCTTTCTTT	CSVRDNLNTEAFF
TRBD1	TRBV7-9	.	TRBJ1-1	TGTGCCAGCAGCTCAGGACAGGGCAACATGAACACTGAAGCTTTCTTT	CASSSGQGNMNTEAFF
TRBD1	TRBV28	.	TRBJ1-5	TGTGCCAGCAGCCGTTACAGGGGCCATCAGCCCCAGCATTTT	CASSRYRGHQPQHF
.	TRBV30	.	TRBJ1-4	TGTGCCTGGAGCGCCTCCCCGGAAACTAATGAAAAACTGTTTTTT	CAWSASPETNEKLFF
.	TRBV19	.	TRBJ1-6	TGTGCCAGTAGTCTTCGGCAGGAGGATTCACCCCTCCACTTT	CASSLRQEDSPLHF
TRBD2	TRBV4-2	.	TRBJ2-1	TGTGCCAGCAGCCAAGGGACTAGCGGGGATGAGCAGTTCTTC	CASSQGTSGDEQFF
.	TRBV6-1	.	TRBJ1-4	TGTGCCAGCAGTGATCCAGGACCGTGGGAAAAACTGTTTTTT	CASSDPGPWEKLFF
.	TRBV5-1	.	TRBJ2-2	TGCGCCAGCAGCTTGAACACCGGGGAGCTGTTTTTT	CASSLNTGELFF
.	TRBV7-3	.	TRBJ2-2	TGTGCCAGCAGCCTCGGCGGGGGCGGCACCGGGGAGCTGTTTTTT	CASSLGGGGTGELFF
TRBD1	TRBV4-1	.	TRBJ1-2	TGCGCCAGCAGCCAAGGTTTGAGGGGGCGATCGGGTGGCTACACCTTC	CASSQGLRGRSGGYTF
TRBD2	TRBV27	.	TRBJ2-7	TGTGCCAGCAGTTTGAGGCGGGACCCGTCGCTCGGGAGGGCCTACGAGCAGTACTTC	CASSLRRDPSLGRAYEQYF
.	TRBV7-2	few	TRBJ2-3	TGTGCCAGCAGCTTAGCCCCGACGAGTCCAGATACGCAGTATTTT	CASSLAPTSPDTQYF